A selection of T cell receptor beta chains follows, all from one sample in a study of blood T cell repertoires in COVID-19. The method was immunoSEQ multiplex PCR; TCRdb's version includes in-frame clones alone and lacks a portion of them. The table has approximately 50,000 clones, approximately 90% seen once; the top ten hold around 5%. Material: peripheral blood. Receptors originate from a man in his sixties or seventies with acute or convalescent COVID-19. Both conserved end residues are trimmed from each CDR3. The order of the fields is V gene, CDR3 length, clone size, CDR3 protein. Expanded clones get a size class; other rows say once, few or many, or leave the size out.

V gene: TRBV20-1
CDR3 length: 9
clone size: -
CDR3 protein: SAREVADQF

V gene: TRBV6-2/TRBV6-3
CDR3 length: 13
clone size: once
CDR3 protein: ASSPSGQMNTEAF

V gene: TRBV30
CDR3 length: 11
clone size: -
CDR3 protein: AWSVGTGYTQY

V gene: TRBV6-2/TRBV6-3
CDR3 length: 12
clone size: -
CDR3 protein: ASSLGGVNTEAF

V gene: TRBV5-1
CDR3 length: 12
clone size: -
CDR3 protein: ASSFEGSNQPQH

V gene: TRBV2
CDR3 length: 14
clone size: -
CDR3 protein: ASSEAGGALNTEAF

V gene: TRBV5-1
CDR3 length: 15
clone size: -
CDR3 protein: ASSLAGQGSVNYGYT

V gene: TRBV2
CDR3 length: 13
clone size: -
CDR3 protein: ASSPWTVSGNTIY

V gene: TRBV18
CDR3 length: 16
clone size: -
CDR3 protein: ASSPLSQGILSNQPQH

V gene: TRBV28
CDR3 length: 12
clone size: -
CDR3 protein: ASRSRRVNSPLH

V gene: TRBV7-9
CDR3 length: 12
clone size: -
CDR3 protein: ASSLGFARGTIY

V gene: TRBV29-1
CDR3 length: 12
clone size: -
CDR3 protein: SAIPGGAGTEAF

V gene: TRBV5-4
CDR3 length: 11
clone size: -
CDR3 protein: ASSDLGGYGYT

V gene: TRBV7-2
CDR3 length: 13
clone size: -
CDR3 protein: ASSASGGFTGELF

V gene: TRBV11-2
CDR3 length: 15
clone size: -
CDR3 protein: ASSFDRGRATNEKLF

V gene: TRBV27
CDR3 length: 12
clone size: -
CDR3 protein: ASSLGLAEETQY

V gene: TRBV9
CDR3 length: 14
clone size: once
CDR3 protein: ASSVAAASGGGTQY

V gene: TRBV7-6
CDR3 length: 16
clone size: -
CDR3 protein: ASSSPPAPSQDTGELF

V gene: TRBV6-5
CDR3 length: 12
clone size: -
CDR3 protein: ASGLSESSYEQY

V gene: TRBV7-9
CDR3 length: 12
clone size: -
CDR3 protein: ASSLTVTNEKLF

V gene: TRBV10-3
CDR3 length: 12
clone size: once
CDR3 protein: ATYDQGAGEKLF

V gene: TRBV7-6
CDR3 length: 13
clone size: -
CDR3 protein: ASSFWERSYNEQF

V gene: TRBV9
CDR3 length: 11
clone size: -
CDR3 protein: ASKNPSRWGYT

V gene: TRBV16
CDR3 length: 15
clone size: -
CDR3 protein: ASSQSHSGLRLNGYT

V gene: TRBV18
CDR3 length: 10
clone size: -
CDR3 protein: ASSLGGDEQY

V gene: TRBV6-2/TRBV6-3
CDR3 length: 12
clone size: -
CDR3 protein: ASSYRTAPYEQY

V gene: TRBV7-8
CDR3 length: 16
clone size: -
CDR3 protein: ASSLVIGWDRAGNTIY

V gene: TRBV9
CDR3 length: 13
clone size: -
CDR3 protein: ASSSRARREETQY

V gene: TRBV11-2
CDR3 length: 15
clone size: -
CDR3 protein: ASSLGPFGGVNEKLF